A single TCR beta chain is shown here with its context. An end of the junction does not agree with germline; a read error may underlie this. This CDR3 contains 16 residues. Germline CDR1 reads MNHEY; CDR2 reads SVGAGI. This record comes from a study of human T cells and chemical hapten exposure. Individual cDNA molecules (in the library) carried attached unique molecular identifiers. MiXCR, applied by TCRdb to the RACE reads, yields one record per CDR3 protein. The repertoire includes 350,000 to 400,000 distinct CDR3 sequences, roughly 4.6% of them detected once, and 2.5% to 3% sits in the top ten. The time point denotes: pre-sensitization, week 0. Treatment: therapeutic diphenylcyclopropenone sensitization with weekly scalp DPC.

The chain recombines TRBV6-5 with TRBJ2-2; D perhaps matches TRBD2 (6 bases). This receptor was obtained from a woman aged 50 to 60 with alopecia areata. Some clones in this sample may be carry-over from other donors' samples. Sequences were derived from whole blood, sampled in connection with sensitization to the hapten diphenylcyclopropenone (DPC). CDR3 nucleotide sequence: TGTGCCGGCAGTTACTCGGGCGGGATGAACACCGGGGAGCTGTTTTTT. Protein product: CAGSYSGGMNTGELFF.